This passage covers 12 T cell receptor beta chains from one sample sequenced in a study of technical replicates of blood from a handful of donors. TCRdb keeps only in-frame clones here, not all; method: immunoSEQ multiplex PCR. The data show 75,000 to 90,000 clones, 85% to 95% seen once. Material: T cells isolated from PBMCs. The source of these receptors is a human donor in good health.

CDR3 DNA sequence: TGTGCCAGCAGTTACTCTGGGCTAGCGGGAGAGGAGCAGTTCTTC. Protein sequence: CASSYSGLAGEEQFF. The gene calls are TRBV6-5 and TRBJ2-1, with 10 nucleotides matching TRBD2. Trimming cost V 0 bases and J 10 bases; bases outside gene matches: 6. This CDR3 has 15 amino acids. Germline values: CDR1 MNHEY, CDR2 SVGAGI.

V is TRBV27 and J is TRBJ1-5; no firm D call. Between the trimmed V and J ends, which lost 2 bases and 1 base, there was a span of 9 bases. Germline V gene data show CDR1 as MNHEY and CDR2 as SMNVEV (reference sequence). The CDR3 runs 15 residues. In DNA, the CDR3 is TGTGCCAGCAGTTTAGTCTCGGGGAGCAATCAGCCCCAGCATTTT. This encodes CASSLVSGSNQPQHF.

The genes are TRBV7-9 and TRBJ2-2; D call uncertain. Trimming pared 8 bases from V and 7 bases from J, leaving 11 bases between. This CDR3 contains 12 residues. Germline CDR1 and CDR2: SEHNR and FQNEAQ (reference sequence). CDR3 sequence: CASSLSDGELFF. CDR3 nucleotides: TGTGCCAGCTCCCTCTCAGACGGGGAGCTGTTTTTT.

This chain links TRBV7-8 with TRBJ2-3, with D tentatively TRBD2 (6 bases). Deletions cut 4 bases from V and 2 bases from J, with 16 bases between. The germline gives CDR1 SGHVS, CDR2 FQNEAQ. The CDR3 totals 16 residues. CDR3 coding DNA: TGTGCCAGCAGCTCCCGACGGGACTCCATCACAGATACGCAGTATTTT. This encodes CASSSRRDSITDTQYF.

The chain joins TRBV10-2 to TRBJ2-2; D ambiguous. CDR3 length equals 13 residues. Germline lookup yields CDR1 WSHSY and CDR2 SAAADI. V shed 7 bases and J shed 3 bases, with 9 bases lying between them. This chain's CDR3 is CASTPVDTGELFF. As DNA, the CDR3 is TGCGCCAGCACACCGGTGGACACCGGGGAGCTGTTTTTT.

This chain uses TRBV30 with TRBJ2-7; 7 nucleotides match TRBD2. This CDR3 is 15 amino acids long. V shed 5 bases, J shed 4 bases, and the junction held 14 bases outside the gene matches. In germline, CDR1 is GTSNPN, CDR2 SVGIG (reference sequence). CDR3 amino acids: CAWVGGSSSYYEQYF. The DNA for the CDR3 is TGTGCCTGGGTCGGGGGGAGCTCGAGCTATTACGAGCAGTACTTC.

This chain links TRBV11-2 with TRBJ2-7; D gene ambiguous. CDR1 and CDR2 (germline): SGHAT, FQNNGV. The CDR3 covers 11 residues. The V and J ends lost 5 bases and 6 bases respectively, with 8 bases between them. The CDR3 sequence: CASSAVAEQYF. The CDR3 nucleotides read TGTGCCAGCAGCGCAGTAGCCGAGCAGTACTTC. Together with reference TRBV11-2 and TRBJ2-7, the CDR3 gives the full variable domain: EAGVAQSPRYKIIEKRQSVAFWCNPISGHATLYWYQQILGQGPKLLIQFQNNGVVDDSQLPKDRFSAERLKGVDSTLKIQPAKLEDSAVYLCASSAVAEQYFGPGTRLTVT.

CDR3 amino acids: CASSPSQTLDRGVTEAFF. The CDR3 DNA sequence: TGTGCCAGCAGCCCCTCCCAAACATTAGACAGGGGAGTTACTGAAGCTTTCTTT. The V and J genes are TRBV7-8 and TRBJ1-1; 8 bases match TRBD1. V shed 5 bases and J 5 bases; nucleotides not matched to a gene: 19. CDR3 length: 18 amino acids. Germline values: CDR1 SGHVS, CDR2 FQNEAQ.

The chain uses TRBV27 and TRBJ2-1; TRBD2 is a possible D gene (6 bases). The CDR3 loop spans 14 amino acids. Trimming pared 4 bases from V and 8 bases from J, leaving 15 bases between. Germline V gene data show CDR1 as MNHEY and CDR2 as SMNVEV (reference sequence). Here the CDR3 reads CASSSRLVLDEQFF. CDR3 bases: TGTGCCAGCAGTTCTAGACTAGTATTAGATGAGCAGTTCTTC.

On this clone itself: At one end the junction does not follow the germline gene, possibly because of a read error. V is TRBV4-1 and J is TRBJ2-1; 14 nucleotides line up with TRBD2. From germline, CDR1 is MGHRA and CDR2 YSYEKL. The CDR3 extends over 15 amino acids. In DNA form, the CDR3 reads TGCGCCAGCAGCCAGGCCGGACTAGCGGGAGGTGAGCAGATCTTC. It encodes CASSQAGLAGGEQIF.

This chain joins TRBV19 and TRBJ1-1; D not certain. Germline-derived CDR1 and CDR2 are LNHDA and SQIVND (reference sequence). The CDR3 is made up of 12 amino acids. Written as DNA, the CDR3 is TGTGCATCGTTGGGCATGAACACTGAAGCTTTCTTT. Its translation: CASLGMNTEAFF.

The CDR3 spells CASSVDGQGSQPQHF. The CDR3 nucleotides read TGTGCCAGCAGCGTAGATGGTCAGGGAAGTCAGCCCCAGCATTTT. This chain uses TRBV9 with TRBJ1-5; D perhaps matches TRBD1 (5 bases). V lost 0 bases and J 6 bases, leaving 13 bases between the germline ends. CDR1 and CDR2 (germline): SGDLS, YYNGEE. The CDR3 is made up of 15 amino acids.